Following are 10 T cell receptor beta chains from one sample sequenced in a study of naive and memory T cell subsets. Both TRBC1 and TRBC2 were covered by a beta constant-region primer of two equimolar oligonucleotides. TCRdb itself ran the UMI-ligation and nested PCR reads through MiXCR, one entry per CDR3 protein. The repertoire holds under 150,000 distinct CDR3 sequences, with about 15% as singletons. Material for sequencing was naive CD4+ T cells from blood. The receptors were gathered from a human donor in good health.

This clonotype was detected only a few times. V is TRBV6-5 and J is TRBJ2-1; TRBD2 aligns across 10 bases. Germline trimming cut 6 bases from V and 0 bases from J; bases unmatched to any gene: 2. CDR3 size: 15 residues. Germline CDR1 reads MNHEY; CDR2 reads SVGAGI. DNA of the CDR3: TGTGCCAGCAGAGGACTAGCGGCCTCCTACAATGAGCAGTTCTTC. Protein sequence: CASRGLAASYNEQFF.

This clonotype was seen ten or more times. V gene TRBV11-2 combines with J gene TRBJ2-1, with D possibly being TRBD2 (6 bases). Per germline, CDR1 SGHAT and CDR2 FQNNGV. This CDR3 comprises 15 residues. Trimming took 4 bases from V and 11 from J, leaving 21 bases between them. CDR3 region: CASSYEGIVTSQQFF. CDR3 nucleotides: TGTGCCAGCAGCTATGAGGGAATCGTCACTAGCCAGCAGTTCTTC. Variable domain in full (rest from reference TRBV11-2 and TRBJ2-1): EAGVAQSPRYKIIEKRQSVAFWCNPISGHATLYWYQQILGQGPKLLIQFQNNGVVDDSQLPKDRFSAERLKGVDSTLKIQPAKLEDSAVYLCASSYEGIVTSQQFFGPGTRLTVL.

This clonotype was counted only a few times. This rearrangement joins TRBV7-9 to TRBJ2-5; TRBD2 is a possible D gene (6 bases). V was shortened by 3 bases and J by 2 bases, with 10 bases between the two germline ends. The CDR3 sequence is 14 residues long. CDR1 is SEHNR, CDR2 FQNEAQ, per germline (reference sequence). Written as DNA, the CDR3 is TGTGCCAGCAGCTTCCGTCGGGGGCAAGAGACCCAGTACTTC. Its protein is CASSFRRGQETQYF.

Only a few counts were recorded for this clonotype. V and J are TRBV20-1 and TRBJ2-1; a weak D match, TRBD1 (5 bases). CDR1 is DFQATT and CDR2 is SNEGSKA in the germline V gene (reference sequence). Trimming removed 4 bases from V and 7 bases from J, with 8 bases in between. The CDR3 contains 11 residues. The CDR3 DNA reads as TGCAGTGCTAATGGGGCGAATGAGCAGTTCTTC. It translates to CSANGANEQFF.

The sample holds a few counts of this clonotype. The CDR3 loop is CASTTQPMNTEAFF. For the CDR3, the DNA is TGCGCCAGCACCACACAGCCCATGAACACTGAAGCTTTCTTT. This chain uses TRBV5-1 with TRBJ1-1; D gene unclear. Trimming shortened V by 6 bases and J by 0 bases, and 12 bases separated the two germline ends. CDR3 length: 14 residues. The germline CDR1 and CDR2 sequences are SGHRS and YFSETQ.

The chain is built from TRBV19 and TRBJ1-2; 10 bases agree with TRBD1. Germline V gene lookup returns CDR1 LNHDA and CDR2 SQIVND (reference sequence). J was trimmed by 6 bases and V by 3 bases; bases with no gene match: 7. The CDR3 sequence is 15 residues long. The DNA of the CDR3 is TGTGCCAGTAGTATCCTACAGGGACAGGGGAATGGCTACACCTTC. It specifies CASSILQGQGNGYTF.

The V gene is TRBV28, the J gene TRBJ1-1; D unclear. Looked up from germline, CDR1 is MDHEN and CDR2 is SYDVKM. The CDR3 contains 12 residues. The V end lost 5 bases, the J end lost 3 bases, and 7 bases lay between the germline ends. The CDR3 sequence: CASSEQYTEAFF. The CDR3 bases are TGTGCCAGCAGTGAACAGTACACTGAAGCTTTCTTT.

This chain connects TRBV6-6 to TRBJ1-2, with unresolved D. Germline CDR1 is MNHNY and CDR2 is SVGAGI (reference sequence). This CDR3 region has 13 residues. V was pared by 2 bases and J by 4 bases, with 8 bases between. CDR3 nucleotides: TGTGCCAGCAGTTACGAGGGAACCTATGGCTACACCTTC. It translates to CASSYEGTYGYTF.

This clonotype was seen a handful of times. The chain carries TRBV2 and TRBJ2-1; TRBD1 is a possible D gene (7 bases). The CDR3 extends over 14 amino acids. The ends were cut back, 7 bases at V and 8 bases at J, with 18 bases in the middle. Germline lookup yields CDR1 SNHLY and CDR2 FYNNEI. CDR3 loop: CASNIAGGFDEQFF. CDR3 nucleotide sequence: TGTGCCAGCAACATCGCAGGGGGGTTCGATGAGCAGTTCTTC.

In this sample, this clonotype turned up a few times. The chain employs TRBV7-9 and TRBJ1-1; D unclear. Germline V CDR1 and CDR2: SEHNR, FQNEAQ (reference sequence). The CDR3 is 14 residues long. With 2 bases removed from V and 2 bases from J, the gap between germline ends came to 9 bases. For the CDR3, the DNA is TGTGCCAGCAGCTTATTTGACGTAAACACTGAAGCTTTCTTT. Translation gives CASSLFDVNTEAFF.